This is a list of T cell receptor beta chains from one sample in a study of T cells after yellow fever vaccination. TCRdb reanalysed the 5' RACE reads using MiXCR and keeps one entry per CDR3 protein. The table lists about 130,000 distinct CDR3 sequences, around 9.8% of them singletons, with about 40% in the top ten. Sequencing used CD8+ T cells sorted from PBMCs, obtained on the day of the yellow fever booster vaccination. The receptors shown here come from a man between 18 and 35 years old who received the YFV17D yellow fever vaccine. Each CDR3 is given with its conserved first and last residue. D genes are given only for firm matches. Where a row states a size, it is once, few, many or the class of an expanded clone; other rows omit it.

v_call,clone_size,j_call,d_call,cdr3_aa,cdr3_nt
TRBV29-1,NA,TRBJ2-5,NA,CSVVRAEGGETQYF,TGCAGCGTTGTTCGGGCAGAGGGAGGAGAGACCCAGTACTTC
TRBV12-3/TRBV12-4,few,TRBJ2-6,NA,CASMGPGANVLTF,TGTGCCAGCATGGGCCCTGGGGCCAACGTCCTGACTTTC
TRBV6-1,NA,TRBJ1-2,NA,CASTEVPGLTLIHYGYTF,TGTGCCAGCACCGAAGTTCCGGGACTGACCTTAATCCACTATGGCTACACCTTC
TRBV15,few,TRBJ2-7,NA,CATSTVPDDSYEQYF,TGTGCCACCAGCACAGTTCCAGACGACTCCTACGAGCAGTACTTC
TRBV5-8,many,TRBJ2-7,TRBD2,CASSPGLASEQYF,TGTGCCAGCAGTCCGGGACTAGCCAGTGAGCAGTACTTC
TRBV20-1,few,TRBJ1-2,NA,CSARDRESFGYTF,TGCAGTGCTAGAGACAGGGAGTCATTTGGCTACACCTTC
TRBV6-5,once,TRBJ1-6,NA,CASRLWGEYSPLHF,TGTGCCAGCAGGCTTTGGGGGGAGTATTCACCCCTCCACTTT
TRBV9,NA,TRBJ2-1,TRBD1,CASSVFDRGHNEQFF,TGTGCCAGCAGCGTTTTCGACAGGGGTCACAATGAGCAGTTCTTC
TRBV4-3,NA,TRBJ1-4,NA,CASSSSVGVFEKLFF,TGCGCCAGCAGCTCATCAGTCGGGGTATTCGAAAAACTGTTTTTT
TRBV6-5,NA,TRBJ1-1,NA,CASSLSGGRRNTEAFF,TGTGCCAGCAGCCTATCTGGGGGCAGGAGGAATACTGAAGCTTTCTTT
TRBV10-3,few,TRBJ2-7,TRBD2,CAISVPSGASYEQYF,TGTGCCATCAGTGTGCCTAGCGGGGCCTCCTACGAGCAGTACTTC
TRBV4-1,few,TRBJ1-4,NA,CASSQDRSATNEKLFF,TGCGCCAGCAGCCAAGATCGTAGTGCAACTAATGAAAAACTGTTTTTT
TRBV7-9,NA,TRBJ1-4,NA,CASREQGLSSEKLFF,TGTGCCAGCCGCGAACAGGGCTTGAGTTCGGAAAAACTGTTTTTT
TRBV7-7,few,TRBJ2-3,TRBD2,CASSQGDLAGGHLYF,TGTGCCAGCAGCCAGGGCGACCTAGCGGGGGGCCACCTCTATTTT
TRBV4-3,NA,TRBJ1-1,NA,CASSHSSTVNTEAFF,TGCGCCAGCAGCCATAGCTCGACCGTGAACACTGAAGCTTTCTTT
TRBV7-9,few,TRBJ1-1,NA,CASSNGQGSNTEAFF,TGTGCCAGCAGCAATGGCCAGGGATCGAACACTGAAGCTTTCTTT
TRBV12-3/TRBV12-4,many,TRBJ2-1,NA,CASSEGGNEQFF,TGTGCCAGCAGCGAAGGGGGCAATGAGCAGTTCTTC
TRBV7-2,many,TRBJ1-6,NA,CASTGVSLRPLHF,TGTGCCAGCACTGGAGTCTCTCTAAGGCCCCTCCACTTT
TRBV7-9,few,TRBJ2-5,NA,CASSPPLTSKETQYF,TGTGCCAGCAGCCCCCCTTTGACCTCCAAAGAGACCCAGTACTTC
TRBV6-5,NA,TRBJ2-7,NA,CASSYGVVGEQYF,TGTGCCAGCAGTTACGGGGTGGTTGGCGAGCAGTACTTC
TRBV6-5,NA,TRBJ2-3,TRBD1,CASSADRATQYF,TGTGCCAGCAGTGCCGACAGGGCGACGCAGTATTTT
TRBV27,few,TRBJ2-5,TRBD2,CASRLSGGALTETQYF,TGTGCCAGCAGGCTAAGCGGGGGGGCCCTGACAGAGACCCAGTACTTC
TRBV3-2,many,TRBJ2-3,NA,CASSHPQQGSYTQYF,TGTGCCAGCAGCCACCCTCAGCAGGGTTCATATACGCAGTATTTT
TRBV15,few,TRBJ2-1,NA,CATSRDQGYNEQFF,TGTGCCACCAGCAGAGATCAGGGGTACAATGAGCAGTTCTTC
TRBV12-5,few,TRBJ2-7,NA,CASVEGTAYEQYF,TGTGCTAGCGTGGAGGGAACGGCCTACGAGCAGTACTTC
TRBV6-5,NA,TRBJ2-1,TRBD2,CASSYSKSGASSYNEQFF,TGTGCCAGCAGTTACTCGAAAAGCGGGGCTTCCTCCTACAATGAGCAGTTCTTC
TRBV6-6,NA,TRBJ2-2,NA,CASSYLAGELFF,TGTGCCAGCAGTTACTTGGCTGGGGAGCTGTTTTTT
TRBV20-1,many,TRBJ2-7,TRBD2,CSASPSGVVLEQYF,TGCAGTGCTAGCCCTAGCGGGGTGGTTCTCGAGCAGTACTTC